The entry below gives a single T cell receptor (beta chain) sequence along with its context. The data were obtained in a study of blood T cell repertoires in COVID-19. About the research overall: Spain, Italy and the United States supplied samples that represented acute and convalescent COVID-19. Sources were T cells, B-cell-depleted T cells, or PBMCs; the material itself was cDNA or gDNA.

Only in-frame clones appear in the TCRdb table, and some are missing; sequencing was by immunoSEQ multiplex PCR. Of some 250,000 clones in the sample, over 80% were seen once. The CDR3 consists of 15 residues. The germline V gene encodes CDR1 SGHDN and CDR2 FVKESK. V trimming: 2 bases; J trimming: 4 bases; junction bases outside the gene matches: 4. This sequence was found in a middle-aged man with acute or convalescent COVID-19. The J gene is TRBJ1-3, the V gene TRBV14; TRBD1 agrees at 8 bases. Sequences were obtained from peripheral blood. In DNA, the CDR3 is TGTGCCAGCAGCCAACGGACAGGGAGCGGAAACACCATATATTTT. Amino acids: CASSQRTGSGNTIYF.